One sample yielded the 23 T cell receptor beta chains listed below, sequenced in a study of cytomegalovirus exposure and HLA in healthy donors. Generated by immunoSEQ multiplex PCR, the TCRdb table keeps only in-frame clones and is missing some. The sample holds 120,000 to 150,000 clones, around 90% seen once. Sequencing used PBMCs. The receptors were gathered from a young woman in good health and CMV-seropositive.

J is TRBJ2-7 and V is TRBV7-9; 8 nucleotides match TRBD1. The CDR3 sequence is 15 residues long. Germline-derived CDR1 and CDR2 are SEHNR and FQNEAQ (reference sequence). Trimming took 0 bases from V and 5 from J; bases not matched to a gene: 6. The CDR3 sequence is CASSLASGTGDEQYF. CDR3 bases: TGTGCCAGCAGCTTAGCTTCTGGGACAGGAGACGAGCAGTACTTC.

The chain employs TRBV6-6 and TRBJ2-7, with TRBD2 identical over 7 bases. J gave up 12 bases and V 0 bases, and 8 bases lay outside the gene matches. The CDR3 spans 13 residues. Per germline, CDR1 MNHNY and CDR2 SVGAGI (reference sequence). The CDR3 DNA is TGTGCCAGCAGTTACTCGTCCAGCGGGGACGCGTACTTC. It codes for CASSYSSSGDAYF.

The rearrangement links TRBV6-6 to TRBJ1-5; possibly TRBD1 for D (5 bases). Germline loops: CDR1 MNHNY, CDR2 SVGAGI (reference sequence). The CDR3 consists of 13 residues. Trimming left V 6 bases short and J 6 bases short, with 12 bases between. The CDR3 bases are TGTGCCAGCAGAACAGGTCTACTTCAGCCCCAGCATTTT. It encodes CASRTGLLQPQHF.

The sample holds one count of this clone. The chain has TRBV11-2 and TRBJ2-3; a possible D gene is TRBD2 (5 bases). Trimming removed 0 bases at V and 6 bases at J, with 10 bases between. CDR3 length: 14 residues. Germline V CDR1 and CDR2: SGHAT, FQNNGV. The CDR3 DNA reads as TGTGCCAGCAGCTTAGAGTGGGAGACCGATACGCAGTATTTT. Translated: CASSLEWETDTQYF. The full variable domain, rest sourced from reference TRBV11-2 and TRBJ2-3, is EAGVAQSPRYKIIEKRQSVAFWCNPISGHATLYWYQQILGQGPKLLIQFQNNGVVDDSQLPKDRFSAERLKGVDSTLKIQPAKLEDSAVYLCASSLEWETDTQYFGPGTRLTVL.

The rearrangement uses TRBV27 and TRBJ2-7, with 14 bases aligning to TRBD2. CDR1 and CDR2 from the germline V gene are MNHEY and SMNVEV (reference sequence). CDR3 length: 16 residues. The J segment lost 3 bases and the V segment lost 5 bases, leaving 6 bases of the junction unmatched. The CDR3 DNA is TGTGCCAGCAGTGTACCGGGACTAGCGGGAGTCTACGAGCAGTACTTC. Translating it yields CASSVPGLAGVYEQYF.

The CDR3 nucleotides are TGCGCCAGCAGCCAAACAGGGTTTTATGGCTACACCTTC. Encoded protein: CASSQTGFYGYTF. The chain combines TRBV4-1 with TRBJ1-2; the D gene is possibly TRBD1 (6 bases). V dropped 2 bases and J dropped 5 bases, with 9 bases sitting between them. CDR1 is MGHRA, CDR2 YSYEKL, per germline. This CDR3 region has 13 residues.

The chain uses TRBV7-3 and TRBJ2-2, with 7 bases aligning to TRBD2. With 4 bases clipped from V and 4 bases from J, the junction kept 9 bases outside the gene matches. The germline CDR1 and CDR2 sequences are SGHTA and FQGTGA. This CDR3 comprises 16 residues. The CDR3 DNA reads TGTGCCAGCAGCTCGCTGGGGAGGGGCGGCACCGGGGAGCTGTTTTTT. Protein product: CASSSLGRGGTGELFF.

This chain connects TRBV5-4 to TRBJ2-7, with 10 bases lining up with TRBD1. The CDR3 spans 16 residues. Germline lookup yields CDR1 SGHNT and CDR2 YYREEE (reference sequence). V lost 4 bases, J lost 9 bases, and 16 bases stayed unmatched. The CDR3 nucleotides are TGTGCCAGCAGCGATTTAGCCGGGACAGGGGCGTTGGTGCAGTACTTC. Encoded protein: CASSDLAGTGALVQYF.

The rearrangement uses TRBV11-2 and TRBJ1-1, with TRBD1 matching 7 bases. Germline V gene lookup returns CDR1 SGHAT and CDR2 FQNNGV. The CDR3 loop spans 14 amino acids. Trimming removed 4 bases from V and 0 bases from J; junction bases left unmatched: 2. CDR3 loop: CASSWGQMNTEAFF. The CDR3 DNA follows: TGTGCCAGCAGCTGGGGACAGATGAACACTGAAGCTTTCTTT.

The chain carries TRBV19 and TRBJ2-3; perhaps TRBD2 as D (7 bases). V lost 6 bases, J lost 4 bases, and 8 bases lay in between. The CDR3 covers 12 residues. CDR1 LNHDA and CDR2 SQIVND come from the germline V gene (reference sequence). The DNA for the CDR3 is TGTGCCAGTAGCGGGGGGCCAGATACGCAGTATTTT. It translates to CASSGGPDTQYF.

The genes are TRBV5-4 and TRBJ2-3; 10 nucleotides agree with TRBD2. The CDR3 extends over 17 amino acids. The V gene's germline CDR1 is SGHNT and CDR2 YYREEE (reference sequence). Losses at the gene ends were 1 base for V and 1 base for J; bases not matched to a gene: 6. The CDR3: CASSLLLAGDGTDTQYF. The CDR3 DNA sequence: TGTGCCAGCAGCTTGCTCCTAGCGGGGGACGGCACAGATACGCAGTATTTT.

As to this clone: The sample carries other DNA sequences with the same CDR3. This chain connects TRBV30 to TRBJ2-5; D might be TRBD2 (5 bases). Germline CDR1 reads GTSNPN; CDR2 reads SVGIG (reference sequence). CDR3 size: 11 residues. With 4 bases removed from V and 5 bases from J, the gap between germline ends came to 8 bases. In DNA form, the CDR3 reads TGTGCCTGGATCCGGGGTGAGACCCAGTACTTC. Protein product: CAWIRGETQYF.

The chain has TRBV25-1 and TRBJ1-5; no reliable D call. The CDR3 has 16 residues. The germline gives CDR1 MGHDK, CDR2 SYGVNS. V gave up 4 bases and J gave up 0 bases, with 13 bases separating them. In DNA, the CDR3 is TGTGCCAGCAGTGGGCCGGGATTCTATAGCAATCAGCCCCAGCATTTT. Translation gives CASSGPGFYSNQPQHF.

This sequence joins TRBV5-1 and TRBJ1-5; possible D gene TRBD1, 6 bases. Trimming shortened V by 4 bases and J by 7 bases, and 18 bases separated the two germline ends. There are 15 residues in the CDR3. Germline CDR1 is SGHRS and CDR2 is YFSETQ. This chain's CDR3 is CASSTGSDSDQPQHF. DNA of the CDR3: TGCGCCAGCAGCACCGGATCGGACAGCGACCAGCCCCAGCATTTT.

A single count supports this clone. The J gene is TRBJ2-4, the V gene TRBV7-9; the D gene is possibly TRBD1 (5 bases). The CDR3 is 16 amino acids. Deletions cut 1 base from V and 5 bases from J, with 15 bases between. CDR1 is SEHNR and CDR2 is FQNEAQ in the germline V gene (reference sequence). Here the CDR3 reads CASSLGPGSDQNIQYF. CDR3 in DNA: TGTGCCAGCAGCTTAGGTCCAGGGTCGGACCAAAACATTCAGTACTTC.

The V gene is TRBV5-1, the J gene TRBJ2-1; 8 bases line up with TRBD2. The CDR3 is 14 residues long. J gave up 4 bases and V 4 bases, and 4 bases lay outside the gene matches. The germline CDR1 and CDR2 sequences are SGHRS and YFSETQ. The CDR3: CASSPGTRYNEQFF. In nucleotides, the CDR3 is TGCGCCAGCAGCCCCGGGACTAGATACAATGAGCAGTTCTTC. The variable domain in full, completed from reference TRBV5-1 and TRBJ2-1, reads KAGVTQTPRYLIKTRGQQVTLSCSPISGHRSVSWYQQTPGQGLQFLFEYFSETQRNKGNFPGRFSGRQFSNSRSEMNVSTLELGDSALYLCASSPGTRYNEQFFGPGTRLTVL.

V is TRBV6-5 and J is TRBJ1-1; 8 nucleotides agree with TRBD1. The CDR3 length is 14 residues. J gave up 1 base and V 6 bases, and 4 bases lay outside the gene matches. Germline CDR1 is MNHEY and CDR2 is SVGAGI. CDR3 nucleotide sequence: TGTGCCAGCAGGGCAGGGGGCTGGAACACTGAAGCTTTCTTT. It specifies CASRAGGWNTEAFF.

The gene calls are TRBV5-4 and TRBJ2-1; 8 nucleotides align to TRBD2. This CDR3 has 13 residues. Looked up from germline, CDR1 is SGHNT and CDR2 is YYREEE (reference sequence). Germline trimming cut 4 bases from V and 6 bases from J; bases unmatched to any gene: 3. CDR3 sequence reads: CASSPGTSNEQFF. In DNA form, the CDR3 reads TGTGCCAGCAGCCCGGGGACTAGCAATGAGCAGTTCTTC.

The gene calls are TRBV5-5 and TRBJ2-7; D not certain. The CDR3 spans 14 residues. Germline CDR1 is SGHKS and CDR2 is YYEKEE (reference sequence). V lost 2 bases, J lost 5 bases, and 14 bases lay in between. CDR3 coding DNA: TGTGCCAGCAGCTTCTTCGTTACAGTGGACGAGCAGTACTTC. Its translation is CASSFFVTVDEQYF. Full variable domain (rest looked up from reference TRBV5-5 and TRBJ2-7): DAGVTQSPTHLIKTRGQQVTLRCSPISGHKSVSWYQQVLGQGPQFIFQYYEKEERGRGNFPDRFSARQFPNYSSELNVNALLLGDSALYLCASSFFVTVDEQYFGPGTRLTVT.

The chain carries TRBV11-3 and TRBJ1-1, with D possibly TRBD1 on 5 matching bases. V was trimmed by 9 bases and J by 11 bases, leaving 16 bases between them. This CDR3 comprises 11 residues. CDR1 SGHNT and CDR2 YENEEA come from the germline V gene. The CDR3 sequence: CARVGGDRAFF. The CDR3 nucleotides read TGTGCCAGGGTGGGGGGTGATCGGGCTTTCTTT. Full variable domain (rest looked up from reference TRBV11-3 and TRBJ1-1): EAGVVQSPRYKIIEKKQPVAFWCNPISGHNTLYWYLQNLGQGPELLIRYENEEAVDDSQLPKDRFSAERLKGVDSTLKIQPAELGDSAVYLCARVGGDRAFFGQGTRLTVV.

The chain uses TRBV6-6 and TRBJ1-2; 9 bases agree with TRBD1. Trimming took 3 bases from V and 6 from J; bases not matched to a gene: 5. The length of the CDR3 is 14 residues. Germline CDR1 reads MNHNY; CDR2 reads SVGAGI (reference sequence). The CDR3 region is CASSYIGQGNGYTF. CDR3 in DNA: TGTGCCAGCAGTTATATTGGACAGGGGAATGGCTACACCTTC.

The rearrangement joins TRBV29-1 to TRBJ2-7; 7 bases are shared with TRBD1. From germline, CDR1 is SQVTM and CDR2 ANQGSEA. Germline trimming cut 0 bases from V and 1 base from J; bases unmatched to any gene: 9. This CDR3 is 16 amino acids long. CDR3: CSVEDPNRGGSYEQYF. The CDR3, as DNA: TGCAGCGTTGAAGACCCTAACAGGGGCGGTTCCTACGAGCAGTACTTC.

In nucleotides, the CDR3 is TGCGCCACCGATGGACTAGCGTGGATCTACACAGATACGCAGTATTTT. It specifies CATDGLAWIYTDTQYF. The chain recombines TRBV5-1 with TRBJ2-3; 9 bases align to TRBD2. With 9 bases clipped from V and 2 bases from J, the junction kept 13 bases outside the gene matches. Per the germline V gene, CDR1 is SGHRS and CDR2 is YFSETQ. This CDR3 comprises 16 residues.